Below are 24 T cell receptor beta chains sequenced from a single sample in a study of shared clonotypes between healthy human individuals. Profiling relied on immunoSEQ multiplex PCR, and the TCRdb table lists in-frame clones only, not all of them. The sample includes fewer than 130,000 clones, about 66% seen only once; the top ten take over 20%. Sample: memory CD8+ T cells sorted from blood. Noted subset: CD45RO+ cells pooled with CCR7-negative TemRA cells. These receptor sequences come from a woman in her twenties or thirties in good health.

This clone was detected a few times. The gene calls are TRBV4-2 and TRBJ1-6, with 9 positions matching TRBD1. CDR1 LGHNA and CDR2 YNFKEQ come from the germline V gene. The CDR3 totals 15 residues. After removal of 1 base from V and 5 bases from J, the junction contained 0 bases not matched to a gene. CDR3 sequence reads: CASSQGQGDNSPLHF. CDR3 nucleotide sequence: TGTGCCAGCAGCCAAGGACAGGGGGATAATTCACCCCTCCACTTT.

This chain uses TRBV28 with TRBJ2-5; no clear D. This CDR3 region has 12 residues. Germline assignment: CDR1 MDHEN and CDR2 SYDVKM. The V and J ends lost 8 bases and 2 bases respectively, with 9 bases between them. For the CDR3, the DNA is TGTGCCAGCCTGGACCCTCAAGAGACCCAGTACTTC. As protein: CASLDPQETQYF.

The CDR3 nucleotides are TGTGCCAGCAGTGCGACTGGGCACCAGAACACCGGGGAGCTGTTTTTT. Protein sequence: CASSATGHQNTGELFF. This chain connects TRBV2 to TRBJ2-2; D call uncertain. Trimming left V 4 bases short and J 1 base short, with 13 bases between. This CDR3 has 16 amino acids. Germline-derived CDR1 and CDR2 are SNHLY and FYNNEI.

Details on this clone: The junction departs from the called germline gene at one end, perhaps through a read error. CDR3 nucleotide sequence: TGCGCCAGCAGCTTGTTGGGGCTGGGGACACGAATCTTC. Encoded protein: CASSLLGLGTRIF. The chain employs TRBV5-1 and TRBJ2-7; D might be TRBD1 (6 bases). Germline CDR1 and CDR2: SGHRS and YFSETQ. The CDR3 covers 13 residues.

The CDR3 DNA follows: TGCGCCAGCAGCCAAGATGAGGCAGCGTGGCGGGACGCAGATACGCAGTATTTT. It translates to CASSQDEAAWRDADTQYF. This chain uses TRBV4-1 with TRBJ2-3; weak D call: TRBD2 (6 bases). Germline lookup yields CDR1 MGHRA and CDR2 YSYEKL. The CDR3 runs to 18 residues. The V gene lost 0 bases and the J gene lost 4 bases, with 20 bases spanning the gap.

This clone has more than one count but fewer than ten. This rearrangement joins TRBV7-7 to TRBJ2-1; no firm D call. Looked up from germline, CDR1 is SSHAT and CDR2 is FNYEAQ (reference sequence). CDR3 length equals 14 residues. V dropped 0 bases and J dropped 3 bases, with 6 bases sitting between them. In DNA form, the CDR3 reads TGTGCCAGCAGCTTAGCGGGAATCTACAATGAGCAGTTCTTC. This gives the protein CASSLAGIYNEQFF.

The CDR3 spells CASSVGAVSTDTQYF. DNA of the CDR3: TGTGCCAGCAGCGTAGGAGCGGTAAGCACAGATACGCAGTATTTT. V usage is TRBV9 and J usage is TRBJ2-3; TRBD2 might be the D (5 bases). The CDR3 spans 15 residues. CDR1 and CDR2 (germline): SGDLS, YYNGEE. V lost 0 bases, J lost 0 bases, and 8 bases lay in between.

CDR3 sequence (DNA): TGCAGCGCTGCGAGGACGGGCACAGATACGCAGTATTTT. Translated: CSAARTGTDTQYF. The V call is TRBV29-1, the J call TRBJ2-3; no firm D call. The CDR3 runs 13 residues. Germline V gene lookup returns CDR1 SQVTM and CDR2 ANQGSEA. Trimming left V 7 bases short and J 1 base short, with 12 bases between.

The chain recombines TRBV28 with TRBJ1-1; D remains unclear. The germline gives CDR1 MDHEN, CDR2 SYDVKM. The CDR3 spans 13 residues. V was cut by 8 bases and J by 2 bases, with 12 bases left in between. This CDR3 reads CASEGISNTEAFF. The CDR3 DNA reads TGTGCCAGCGAGGGCATCAGCAACACTGAAGCTTTCTTT.

The chain recombines TRBV12-2 with TRBJ2-4. TRBV12-2 is a pseudogene. The CDR3 is 19 residues long. This CDR3 reads CASRPQDSRTSTGGNIQYF. DNA for the CDR3: TGTGCAAGTCGCCCCCAGGACTCAAGGACTAGCACAGGGGGAAACATTCAGTACTTC.

The chain links TRBV2 to TRBJ1-2; D gene uncertain. V lost 4 bases and J 0 bases, leaving 9 bases between the germline ends. CDR1 is SNHLY and CDR2 is FYNNEI in the germline V gene. The CDR3 extends over 14 amino acids. DNA of the CDR3: TGTGCCAGCAGTGTTTACTTGGCTAACTATGGCTACACCTTC. The encoded protein is CASSVYLANYGYTF.

This clone was counted once. This chain connects TRBV6-5 to TRBJ2-7; TRBD1 aligns across 7 bases. Germline-derived CDR1 and CDR2 are MNHEY and SVGAGI. The CDR3 is 14 residues long. Trimming took 8 bases from V and 2 from J; bases not matched to a gene: 9. CDR3 sequence: CASARQGLAYEQYF. CDR3 bases: TGTGCCAGCGCCAGACAGGGCCTAGCCTACGAGCAGTACTTC.

This chain joins TRBV18 and TRBJ2-3; 8 nucleotides line up with TRBD2. CDR3 length: 17 amino acids. Germline lookup yields CDR1 KGHSH and CDR2 LQKENI. V trimming: 6 bases; J trimming: 3 bases; junction bases outside the gene matches: 14. CDR3 sequence (DNA): TGTGCCAGCTCCAAACTAAGACGGGAGGGCCGAACAGATACGCAGTATTTT. It codes for CASSKLRREGRTDTQYF. Together with reference TRBV18 and TRBJ2-3, the CDR3 gives the full variable domain: NAGVMQNPRHLVRRRGQEARLRCSPMKGHSHVYWYRQLPEEGLKFMVYLQKENIIDESGMPKERFSAEFPKEGPSILRIQQVVRGDSAAYFCASSKLRREGRTDTQYFGPGTRLTVL.

This chain links TRBV5-4 with TRBJ2-7; D remains unclear. The germline V gene has CDR1 SGHNT and CDR2 YYREEE (reference sequence). V lost 2 bases and J lost 9, with 12 bases in between. This CDR3 is 12 amino acids long. The CDR3 is CASSFVDGRQYF. CDR3 DNA: TGTGCCAGCAGCTTCGTCGACGGTAGGCAGTACTTC.

The rearrangement uses TRBV9 and TRBJ2-7; D is unresolved. Germline CDR1 SGDLS, CDR2 YYNGEE. CDR3 length: 14 residues. With 0 bases removed from V and 2 bases from J, the gap between germline ends came to 9 bases. CDR3 amino acids: CASSVGEEAYEQYF. The CDR3 DNA sequence: TGTGCCAGCAGCGTAGGAGAAGAAGCCTACGAGCAGTACTTC.

The rearrangement uses TRBV7-9 and TRBJ1-1, with 9 bases identical to TRBD1. V shed 5 bases and J 1 base; nucleotides not matched to a gene: 8. The CDR3 spans 16 residues. Germline CDR1 reads SEHNR; CDR2 reads FQNEAQ (reference sequence). CDR3 region: CASSKDRGRENTEAFF. The CDR3 DNA follows: TGTGCCAGCAGCAAGGACAGGGGCCGGGAGAACACTGAAGCTTTCTTT.

The chain is built from TRBV19 and TRBJ1-1; D remains ambiguous. The CDR3 consists of 12 residues. Looked up from germline, CDR1 is LNHDA and CDR2 is SQIVND (reference sequence). V was clipped by 7 bases and J by 6 bases, with 12 bases between them. CDR3 amino acids: CASNVGFAEAFF. The DNA for the CDR3 is TGTGCCAGTAATGTAGGGTTTGCTGAAGCTTTCTTT.

This clone occurred many times. Other DNA sequences from this sample encode an identical CDR3 as well. The chain joins TRBV5-1 to TRBJ1-4, with a tentative D call TRBD1 (5 bases). The V gene lost 0 bases and the J gene lost 5 bases, with 8 bases spanning the gap. This CDR3 is built from 14 residues. Germline-derived CDR1 and CDR2 are SGHRS and YFSETQ. The CDR3 DNA is TGCGCCAGCAGCTTGGGACAGATCAATGAAAAACTGTTTTTT. Protein: CASSLGQINEKLFF.

Notes on this clone: One end of the junction varies from germline; a read error may be responsible. The chain has TRBV6-6 and TRBJ2-1, with D maybe TRBD2 (6 bases). This CDR3 has 14 amino acids. Germline-derived CDR1 and CDR2 are MNHNY and SVGAGI (reference sequence). CDR3 sequence (DNA): TGTGCCAGCAGTTACTCGATGAGACGATCTAGCGCTCTCTTC. This encodes CASSYSMRRSSALF.

The chain recombines TRBV11-2 with TRBJ2-1; 10 bases fit TRBD1. V lost 0 bases to trimming and J lost 5 bases; unmatched junction nucleotides: 1. The germline V gene has CDR1 SGHAT and CDR2 FQNNGV. This CDR3 is 15 amino acids long. The CDR3 here is CASSLEGQGNNEQFF. CDR3 coding DNA: TGTGCCAGCAGCTTAGAGGGACAGGGGAACAATGAGCAGTTCTTC.

CDR3 region: CASSSSLLPGLADEQYF. The CDR3 nucleotides are TGTGCCAGCAGTTCATCGTTGCTCCCGGGACTAGCGGACGAGCAGTACTTC. The chain is built from TRBV27 and TRBJ2-7, with 11 bases lining up with TRBD2. Germline CDR1 reads MNHEY; CDR2 reads SMNVEV (reference sequence). The CDR3 is made up of 17 amino acids. The V and J ends lost 4 bases and 5 bases, in that order; junction bases with no gene match: 13.

This chain links TRBV6-8 with TRBJ2-3, with 9 bases lining up with TRBD2. The CDR3 runs 16 residues. J was trimmed by 3 bases and V by 6 bases; bases with no gene match: 10. The germline gives CDR1 MNHGY, CDR2 SAAAGT. The CDR3 nucleotides read TGTGCCAGCAGGAGCACTTGCGGGAGGGGTACAGATACGCAGTATTTT. It codes for CASRSTCGRGTDTQYF.

The rearrangement joins TRBV7-2 to TRBJ2-3; D remains ambiguous. V lost 0 bases and J lost 0, with 7 bases in between. CDR1 SGHTA and CDR2 FQGNSA come from the germline V gene. The length of the CDR3 is 15 residues. CDR3 coding DNA: TGTGCCAGCAGCTTAGCACTAATTAGCACAGATACGCAGTATTTT. The encoded protein is CASSLALISTDTQYF.

This clone was recorded a few times. The V gene is TRBV7-2, the J gene TRBJ2-1; D possibly uses TRBD1 or TRBD2 (5 bases each). V was pared by 5 bases and J by 5 bases, with 10 bases between. The CDR3 has 13 amino acids. Germline V gene lookup returns CDR1 SGHTA and CDR2 FQGNSA. CDR3 loop: CASSPGPDNEQFF. DNA for the CDR3: TGTGCCAGCAGCCCGGGACCAGACAATGAGCAGTTCTTC.